The 8 T cell receptor beta chains below all came from one sample that was sequenced in a study of identical twins. TCRdb called the 5' RACE reads again in MiXCR, with one record for every CDR3 protein. The sample includes roughly 750,000 distinct CDR3 sequences, approximately 22% of them seen just once. The same data also went into a second study, on T cells expressing NK-cell markers.

The sample consisted of PBMCs. The receptors stem from a woman aged 18 to 35 in good health.

The chain combines TRBV20-1 with TRBJ2-3, with unresolved D. CDR1 DFQATT and CDR2 SNEGSKA come from the germline V gene (reference sequence). V lost 3 bases and J 2 bases, leaving 6 bases between the germline ends. CDR3 length: 12 residues. In nucleotides, the CDR3 is TGCAGTGCTAGCCTTGACACAGATACGCAGTATTTT. Its protein product is CSASLDTDTQYF.

The rearrangement links TRBV5-1 to TRBJ2-3; 8 bases are a match to TRBD2. Germline CDR1 and CDR2: SGHRS and YFSETQ. The CDR3 runs to 16 residues. J was trimmed by 2 bases and V by 4 bases; bases with no gene match: 9. The CDR3 DNA sequence: TGCGCCAGCAGCCCGGAGCGGGAGCGATTCACAGATACGCAGTATTTT. It yields the protein CASSPERERFTDTQYF.

This clonotype turned up a few times. The rearrangement joins TRBV20-1 to TRBJ2-7, with D perhaps matching TRBD2 (5 bases). Trimming removed 5 bases from V and 0 bases from J, with 11 bases in between. CDR3 length: 13 amino acids. CDR1 and CDR2 from the germline V gene are DFQATT and SNEGSKA (reference sequence). This CDR3 is CSAARESSYEQYF. In DNA, the CDR3 is TGCAGTGCTGCCCGGGAAAGCTCCTACGAGCAGTACTTC.

This clonotype was detected a few times. DNA of the CDR3: TGCGCCACCCGTGGTCCGTCCAAGGAGCAGTTCTTC. The encoded protein is CATRGPSKEQFF. The genes are TRBV5-1 and TRBJ2-1, with D uncertain. CDR3 length: 12 amino acids. Germline CDR1 reads SGHRS; CDR2 reads YFSETQ. Trimming removed 9 bases from V and 10 bases from J, with 17 bases in between.

The CDR3, as DNA: TGTGCCAGCAGCTTTCCTCGGGGCAAGAACACCGGGGAGCTGTTTTTT. Amino acids: CASSFPRGKNTGELFF. The rearrangement joins TRBV5-5 to TRBJ2-2; D assignment may be TRBD1 or TRBD2 (5 bases each). This CDR3 spans 16 amino acids. The V end lost 2 bases, the J end lost 1 base, and 12 bases lay between the germline ends. Germline CDR1 reads SGHKS; CDR2 reads YYEKEE (reference sequence).

This clonotype was counted between two and nine times. The chain has TRBV6-1 and TRBJ2-1; D may be TRBD2 (5 bases). The CDR3 is 15 amino acids. CDR1 and CDR2 from the germline V gene are MNHNS and SASEGT. V was clipped by 3 bases and J by 0 bases, with 9 bases between them. In DNA, the CDR3 is TGTGCCAGCAGTGATGGACTGAGCTCCTACAATGAGCAGTTCTTC. Translating gives CASSDGLSSYNEQFF.

The rearrangement links TRBV12-3 or TRBV12-4 to TRBJ1-1, with no clear D. Trimming removed 0 bases at V and 0 bases at J, with 8 bases between. This CDR3 comprises 15 residues. The CDR3 is CASSLARPMNTEAFF. CDR3 coding DNA: TGTGCCAGCAGTTTAGCGCGGCCGATGAACACTGAAGCTTTCTTT.

The rearrangement links TRBV9 to TRBJ2-1, with 8 bases lining up with TRBD2. After removal of 0 bases from V and 8 bases from J, the junction contained 4 bases not matched to a gene. The germline CDR1 and CDR2 sequences are SGDLS and YYNGEE. The CDR3 totals 14 residues. CDR3 nucleotide sequence: TGTGCCAGCAGCGTAGCGGGGGGGCCCGATGAGCAGTTCTTC. Protein sequence: CASSVAGGPDEQFF.